The 5 T cell receptor beta chains in this list originate from one sample, sequenced in a study of control samples from healthy donors and cancer patients. Only in-frame clones appear in the TCRdb table, and some are missing; sequencing was by immunoSEQ multiplex PCR. The sample holds approximately 170,000 clones, 90% to 95% seen once. Sample: blood. All receptors derive from a woman younger than 45 in good health.

This clone was observed once. This chain connects TRBV28 to TRBJ2-1; 10 bases align to TRBD2. V lost 5 bases, J lost 1 base, and 5 bases stayed unmatched. CDR1 MDHEN and CDR2 SYDVKM come from the germline V gene. The CDR3 sequence is 16 residues long. In DNA form, the CDR3 reads TGTGCCAGCAGTCGAAGCGGGGGGGTTTCCTACAATGAGCAGTTCTTC. This translates into CASSRSGGVSYNEQFF.

V and J are TRBV27 and TRBJ1-5; D unclear. Per germline, CDR1 MNHEY and CDR2 SMNVEV (reference sequence). Deletions cut 3 bases from V and 0 bases from J, with 9 bases between. The CDR3 covers 15 residues. CDR3 loop: CASSLVAYSNQPQHF. CDR3 DNA: TGTGCCAGCAGTTTGGTCGCGTATAGCAATCAGCCCCAGCATTTT.

The chain recombines TRBV7-9 with TRBJ1-3; no definite D call. Between the trimmed V and J ends, which lost 1 base and 3 bases, there was a span of 7 bases. Per germline, CDR1 SEHNR and CDR2 FQNEAQ (reference sequence). This CDR3 comprises 14 residues. CDR3 loop: CASSLVAVGNTIYF. CDR3 DNA: TGTGCCAGCAGCTTAGTGGCGGTTGGAAACACCATATATTTT.

This sequence joins TRBV27 and TRBJ1-4, with D maybe TRBD1 (5 bases). V gave up 2 bases and J gave up 5 bases, with 15 bases separating them. In germline, CDR1 is MNHEY, CDR2 SMNVEV (reference sequence). The CDR3 length is 16 residues. The CDR3 loop reads CASSLKGGAINEKLFF. The CDR3 nucleotides read TGTGCCAGCAGTTTAAAGGGAGGGGCCATAAATGAAAAACTGTTTTTT.

This sequence joins TRBV2 and TRBJ1-5; unclear D gene. The CDR3 runs to 15 residues. The germline gives CDR1 SNHLY, CDR2 FYNNEI. V lost 2 bases to trimming and J lost 0 bases, with 8 bases between them. CDR3 DNA sequence: TGTGCCAGCAGTGAATATGGGTATAGCAATCAGCCCCAGCATTTT. It codes for CASSEYGYSNQPQHF.